This is a list of T cell receptor beta chains from one sample in a study of T cells after yellow fever vaccination. TCRdb fed the 5' RACE reads into MiXCR, producing one record per CDR3 protein. This sample yields hundreds of thousands of distinct CDR3 sequences, of which roughly 12% are seen a single time; about 14% belongs to the top ten. The source material was PBMCs, sampled on the day of the yellow fever booster vaccination. These receptors were taken from a man under 40 who received the YFV17D yellow fever vaccine. Both conserved end residues are part of each CDR3. The D gene is left open where the match is weak. Size is omitted from some rows. Given values are once, few, many or a class for expanded clones.

D gene: NA; V gene: TRBV20-1; clone size: NA; J gene: TRBJ2-1; CDR3 DNA: TGCAGTGCTAGGGCGGGAAACAATGAGCAGTTCTTC; CDR3 protein: CSARAGNNEQFF
D gene: NA; V gene: TRBV5-1; clone size: NA; J gene: TRBJ2-7; CDR3 DNA: TGCGCCAGCAGCTTGAGGGTCGGTAGCGGAGCAAGGGAGCAGTACTTC; CDR3 protein: CASSLRVGSGAREQYF
D gene: NA; V gene: TRBV6-5; clone size: few; J gene: TRBJ2-7; CDR3 DNA: TGTGCCAGCAGGCCCCGGACTGGTAGGCAGTACTTC; CDR3 protein: CASRPRTGRQYF
D gene: TRBD1; V gene: TRBV7-9; clone size: NA; J gene: TRBJ1-2; CDR3 DNA: TGTGCCAGCAAGGGGACAGGGTTTGGCTACACCTTC; CDR3 protein: CASKGTGFGYTF
D gene: NA; V gene: TRBV19; clone size: few; J gene: TRBJ2-2; CDR3 DNA: TGTGCCAGTAGTATACGATGGGTCCGCCTGGGTGCCGGGGAGCTGTTTTTT; CDR3 protein: CASSIRWVRLGAGELFF
D gene: TRBD2; V gene: TRBV10-2; clone size: many; J gene: TRBJ2-3; CDR3 DNA: TGCGCCAGCAACGAAAAGCGGGAGTGGGGGACAGATACGCAGTATTTT; CDR3 protein: CASNEKREWGTDTQYF
D gene: NA; V gene: TRBV11-3; clone size: NA; J gene: TRBJ2-1; CDR3 DNA: TGTGCCAGCAGCTTAGCTCAGGGGAGCTACAATGAGCAGTTCTTC; CDR3 protein: CASSLAQGSYNEQFF
D gene: TRBD2; V gene: TRBV6-2/TRBV6-3; clone size: few; J gene: TRBJ2-1; CDR3 DNA: TGTGCCAGCAGTTCCAACTCCCCGCTAGCGGCCCCCTACAATGAGCAGTTCTTC; CDR3 protein: CASSSNSPLAAPYNEQFF
D gene: NA; V gene: TRBV29-1; clone size: many; J gene: TRBJ2-3; CDR3 DNA: TGCAGCGTTCAGAAGCGGTCCACTCCCACAGATACGCAGTATTTT; CDR3 protein: CSVQKRSTPTDTQYF
D gene: TRBD2; V gene: TRBV9; clone size: few; J gene: TRBJ2-1; CDR3 DNA: TGTGCCAGCAGCGTAAGAGCGGGAGCAATCTACAATGAGCAGTTCTTC; CDR3 protein: CASSVRAGAIYNEQFF
D gene: NA; V gene: TRBV20-1; clone size: NA; J gene: TRBJ1-5; CDR3 DNA: TGCAGTACCAGGCGCGGCTTGGGTTTGGAGCCCCAGCATTTT; CDR3 protein: CSTRRGLGLEPQHF
D gene: TRBD1; V gene: TRBV6-6; clone size: few; J gene: TRBJ2-1; CDR3 DNA: TGTGCCAGCAGTTACTCGCGGGACAGGGAGTTCTTC; CDR3 protein: CASSYSRDREFF
D gene: NA; V gene: TRBV20-1; clone size: many; J gene: TRBJ2-7; CDR3 DNA: TGCAGTGCTAGAGAGACTGGTAGTAGATACGAGCAGTACTTC; CDR3 protein: CSARETGSRYEQYF
D gene: TRBD1; V gene: TRBV6-9; clone size: few; J gene: TRBJ1-3; CDR3 DNA: TGTGCCAGCAGAAAAACAGGGGAGGTGGCCATATATTTT; CDR3 protein: CASRKTGEVAIYF
D gene: TRBD1; V gene: TRBV5-1; clone size: NA; J gene: TRBJ1-4; CDR3 DNA: TGCGCCAGCAGCTTGGAACAGGGGGCTTGGGGTAATGAAAAACTGTTTTTT; CDR3 protein: CASSLEQGAWGNEKLFF
D gene: TRBD2; V gene: TRBV6-1; clone size: few; J gene: TRBJ2-2; CDR3 DNA: TGTGCCAGCGGGACTAGCGGGCGCACCGGGGAGCTGTTTTTT; CDR3 protein: CASGTSGRTGELFF
D gene: NA; V gene: TRBV29-1; clone size: many; J gene: TRBJ2-5; CDR3 DNA: TGCAGCGTGAAACAGGGTACCGAGACCCAGTACTTC; CDR3 protein: CSVKQGTETQYF
D gene: TRBD2; V gene: TRBV20-1; clone size: many; J gene: TRBJ2-3; CDR3 DNA: TGCAGTGCTAGGACTAGCGGGAACACAGATACGCAGTATTTT; CDR3 protein: CSARTSGNTDTQYF
D gene: NA; V gene: TRBV12-3/TRBV12-4; clone size: many; J gene: TRBJ2-1; CDR3 DNA: TGTGCCAGCAGGCCCGTACCGGAAGGGGAGCAGTTCTTC; CDR3 protein: CASRPVPEGEQFF
D gene: NA; V gene: TRBV27; clone size: NA; J gene: TRBJ2-5; CDR3 DNA: TGTGCCAGCAGTTTTATGGGGGTCGAGACCCAGTACTTC; CDR3 protein: CASSFMGVETQYF
D gene: TRBD2; V gene: TRBV15; clone size: NA; J gene: TRBJ2-1; CDR3 DNA: TGTGCCACCAGCAGAGCTCTAGCGGGAGGGCCGCTGAAGTACAATGAGCAGTTCTTC; CDR3 protein: CATSRALAGGPLKYNEQFF
D gene: TRBD2; V gene: TRBV5-1; clone size: NA; J gene: TRBJ2-3; CDR3 DNA: TGCGCCAGCAGCTTGGAGCCTAGCGGGGTCACAGATACGCAGTATTTT; CDR3 protein: CASSLEPSGVTDTQYF
D gene: NA; V gene: TRBV4-3; clone size: few; J gene: TRBJ1-2; CDR3 DNA: TGCGCCAGCAGCCATGCAGTAGGCTACACCTTC; CDR3 protein: CASSHAVGYTF
D gene: NA; V gene: TRBV15; clone size: NA; J gene: TRBJ2-1; CDR3 DNA: TGTGCCACCAGCCCCCTGGACACATCAACGGTAAATGAGCAGTTCTTC; CDR3 protein: CATSPLDTSTVNEQFF
D gene: NA; V gene: TRBV21-1; clone size: NA; J gene: TRBJ2-2; CDR3 DNA: TGTGCCAGCAGCAAAGTACCTCGGCTAGCTGCGAACACCGGGGAGCTGTTTTTT; CDR3 protein: CASSKVPRLAANTGELFF
D gene: NA; V gene: TRBV27; clone size: few; J gene: TRBJ2-2; CDR3 DNA: TGTGCCAGCAGTCCGATCCCCCTCTCGACGGCGACCGGGGAGCTGTTTTTT; CDR3 protein: CASSPIPLSTATGELFF
D gene: NA; V gene: TRBV20-1; clone size: NA; J gene: TRBJ2-5; CDR3 DNA: TGCAGTGCTAGGGGGCAGGAGGAGACCCAGTACTTC; CDR3 protein: CSARGQEETQYF
D gene: TRBD2; V gene: TRBV5-4; clone size: few; J gene: TRBJ2-1; CDR3 DNA: TGTGCCAGCAGCTTGGGGGGTAGCGGGGTCGATGAGCAGTTCTTC; CDR3 protein: CASSLGGSGVDEQFF
D gene: TRBD1; V gene: TRBV10-2; clone size: NA; J gene: TRBJ1-5; CDR3 DNA: TGCGCCAGCAGTTTCCCAGGGGGTCAGCCCCAGCATTTT; CDR3 protein: CASSFPGGQPQHF
D gene: TRBD1; V gene: TRBV7-2; clone size: NA; J gene: TRBJ2-4; CDR3 DNA: TGTGCCAGCAGCGCACGACAGGGGATCGGCATTCAGTACTTC; CDR3 protein: CASSARQGIGIQYF
D gene: TRBD2; V gene: TRBV11-2; clone size: NA; J gene: TRBJ2-7; CDR3 DNA: TGTGCCAGCAGCGAAGGGACTACCTCTAGGGAGCAGTACTTC; CDR3 protein: CASSEGTTSREQYF
D gene: TRBD2; V gene: TRBV7-9; clone size: NA; J gene: TRBJ2-3; CDR3 DNA: TGTGCCAGCAGCGCGCCTAGCGGGAGGAGCACAGATACGCAGTATTTT; CDR3 protein: CASSAPSGRSTDTQYF
D gene: NA; V gene: TRBV19; clone size: few; J gene: TRBJ2-3; CDR3 DNA: TGTGCCAGTAGTATGGGGGGAGTGGGGGCAGATACGCAGTATTTT; CDR3 protein: CASSMGGVGADTQYF
D gene: NA; V gene: TRBV5-1; clone size: NA; J gene: TRBJ2-1; CDR3 DNA: TGCGCCAGCAGCTTGGGGGGGGCGGGTGAGCAGTTCTTC; CDR3 protein: CASSLGGAGEQFF
D gene: NA; V gene: TRBV7-1; clone size: few; J gene: TRBJ2-6; CDR3 DNA: TGTGCCAGCAGCTCATCACTCGGGACAAGACCCCTCGAGTTAAAAGTTGGGGCCAACGTCCTGACTTTC; CDR3 protein: CASSSSLGTRPLELKVGANVLTF
D gene: NA; V gene: TRBV7-2; clone size: NA; J gene: TRBJ2-7; CDR3 DNA: TGTGCCAGCAGCCCTCAAGGAGGGAGTGTCTACGAGCAGTACTTC; CDR3 protein: CASSPQGGSVYEQYF
D gene: TRBD2; V gene: TRBV5-5; clone size: NA; J gene: TRBJ2-1; CDR3 DNA: TGTGCCAGCAGCTCCCTGGGGAGGGCGGATGAGCAGTTCTTC; CDR3 protein: CASSSLGRADEQFF
D gene: NA; V gene: TRBV5-4; clone size: NA; J gene: TRBJ1-1; CDR3 DNA: TGTGCCAGCACTTTTCCCGGACGGACTGAAGCTTTCTTT; CDR3 protein: CASTFPGRTEAFF
D gene: NA; V gene: TRBV23-1; clone size: NA; J gene: TRBJ2-4; CDR3 DNA: TGCGCCAGCAGTCAACCCTTCGGAATGGATGGGTCGCCCTTTCTAGCCAAAAACATTCAGTACTTC; CDR3 protein: CASSQPFGMDGSPFLAKNIQYF
D gene: NA; V gene: TRBV12-3/TRBV12-4; clone size: many; J gene: TRBJ2-1; CDR3 DNA: TGTGCCAGCAGTCCGCGACAGTACAATGAGCAGTTCTTC; CDR3 protein: CASSPRQYNEQFF
D gene: NA; V gene: TRBV12-3/TRBV12-4; clone size: few; J gene: TRBJ2-1; CDR3 DNA: TGTGCCAGCAGTCCCGACCGGCGGGTTTGGGGATTCTTC; CDR3 protein: CASSPDRRVWGFF
D gene: NA; V gene: TRBV4-3; clone size: NA; J gene: TRBJ1-2; CDR3 DNA: TGCGCCAGCAGCCAAGATGGGGTCCCCAACTATGGCTACACCTTC; CDR3 protein: CASSQDGVPNYGYTF
D gene: NA; V gene: TRBV14; clone size: many; J gene: TRBJ2-5; CDR3 DNA: TGTGCCAGCAGCCAAGAACGGTCCCGGCAAGAGACCCAGTACTTC; CDR3 protein: CASSQERSRQETQYF
D gene: NA; V gene: TRBV7-2; clone size: NA; J gene: TRBJ2-5; CDR3 DNA: TGTGCCAGCAGCTTAGAACTGATCCAAGAGACCCAGTACTTC; CDR3 protein: CASSLELIQETQYF
D gene: NA; V gene: TRBV5-6; clone size: NA; J gene: TRBJ1-1; CDR3 DNA: TGTGCCAGCAGCTTGGTCGCCACTGAAGCTTTCTTT; CDR3 protein: CASSLVATEAFF
D gene: NA; V gene: TRBV4-3; clone size: NA; J gene: TRBJ2-6; CDR3 DNA: TGCGCCAGCAGCCAAGAGGGTTGGGGAAGTGGGGCCAACGTCCTGACTTTC; CDR3 protein: CASSQEGWGSGANVLTF
D gene: NA; V gene: TRBV5-1; clone size: few; J gene: TRBJ1-4; CDR3 DNA: TGCGCCAGCAGCTTGGGCTCGGTTGGGGGCAGCGCTAATGAAAAACTGTTTTTT; CDR3 protein: CASSLGSVGGSANEKLFF
D gene: TRBD2; V gene: TRBV7-2; clone size: few; J gene: TRBJ2-4; CDR3 DNA: TGTGCCAGCAGCGCCAGGAGGCTAGCGGAAAACATTCAGTACTTC; CDR3 protein: CASSARRLAENIQYF
D gene: TRBD2; V gene: TRBV9; clone size: few; J gene: TRBJ2-7; CDR3 DNA: TGTGCCAGCAGCCCGACGGGGACTAGCGGTCTATACGAGCAGTACTTC; CDR3 protein: CASSPTGTSGLYEQYF
D gene: TRBD2; V gene: TRBV7-9; clone size: many; J gene: TRBJ2-1; CDR3 DNA: TGTGCCAGCAGTCTTTCTAGCGGGAGCAATGAGCAGTTCTTC; CDR3 protein: CASSLSSGSNEQFF
D gene: TRBD1; V gene: TRBV20-1; clone size: NA; J gene: TRBJ2-3; CDR3 DNA: TGCAGTGCTAGGGGGACAGCAGATACGCAGTATTTT; CDR3 protein: CSARGTADTQYF
D gene: NA; V gene: TRBV15; clone size: few; J gene: TRBJ2-5; CDR3 DNA: TGTGCCACCAGCAGAGTAACCGGCGGCCCGCAGACCCAGTACTTC; CDR3 protein: CATSRVTGGPQTQYF
D gene: TRBD2; V gene: TRBV20-1; clone size: NA; J gene: TRBJ2-5; CDR3 DNA: TGCAGTGCTAGCGGGAGGGAGACCCAGTACTTC; CDR3 protein: CSASGRETQYF
D gene: NA; V gene: TRBV7-2; clone size: few; J gene: TRBJ1-2; CDR3 DNA: TGTGCCAGCAGCTCAAGTGGGAATTATGGCTACACCTTC; CDR3 protein: CASSSSGNYGYTF
D gene: NA; V gene: TRBV7-2; clone size: few; J gene: TRBJ1-5; CDR3 DNA: TGTGCCAGCAGCTTAGGCAGGGGTCAGCCCCAGCATTTT; CDR3 protein: CASSLGRGQPQHF